A selection of T cell receptor beta chains follows, all from one sample in a study of blood T cell repertoires in COVID-19. The repertoire was sequenced with immunoSEQ multiplex PCR; TCRdb's copy has only in-frame clones and lacks some. The sample shows about 290,000 clones, around four fifths of them seen only once. Material for sequencing was peripheral blood. The receptors shown here come from a woman between 45 and 65 years old with active or convalescent COVID-19. Both conserved end residues are part of each CDR3. The order of the fields is clone size, J gene, D gene, V gene, CDR3 DNA, CDR3 protein. The D gene is left open where the match is weak. Only some rows state a clone size, as once, few, many or a class for expanded clones.

size: once
J: TRBJ2-7
D: TRBD2
V: TRBV9
DNA: TGTGCCAGCAGCGTAGCTCCTACCATGCGGGAGCCTGGAGAGCAGTACTTC
CDR3: CASSVAPTMREPGEQYF

size: few
J: TRBJ2-3
D: -
V: TRBV7-2
DNA: TGTGCCAGCAGCTCCTTTGGTGTAGAATCAGATACGCAGTATTTT
CDR3: CASSSFGVESDTQYF

size: -
J: TRBJ1-2
D: TRBD1
V: TRBV9
DNA: TGTGCCAGCAGCGTGGACAGGGCTAACTATGGCTACACCTTC
CDR3: CASSVDRANYGYTF

size: -
J: TRBJ2-3
D: TRBD1
V: TRBV9
DNA: TGTGCCAGCAGCGTCCCGGGCCCAGGGGGCGATACGCAGTATTTT
CDR3: CASSVPGPGGDTQYF

size: -
J: TRBJ2-7
D: -
V: TRBV6-5
DNA: TGTGCCACCGAGGACCGGGGGAACGAGCAGTACTTC
CDR3: CATEDRGNEQYF

size: -
J: TRBJ2-2
D: -
V: TRBV10-1
DNA: TGCGCCAGCAGTGAGTCGAGGGCAGGGGTAAACACCGGGGAGCTGTTTTTT
CDR3: CASSESRAGVNTGELFF

size: -
J: TRBJ2-3
D: -
V: TRBV11-2
DNA: TGTGCCAGCAGCTCCCCCTCCAGAGCCCGACAGCTTAGCACAGATACGCAGTATTTT
CDR3: CASSSPSRARQLSTDTQYF

size: -
J: TRBJ2-7
D: -
V: TRBV9
DNA: TGTGCCAGCAGCGCCGAGGGACTCAACTACTACGAGCAGTACTTC
CDR3: CASSAEGLNYYEQYF

size: -
J: TRBJ2-1
D: TRBD2
V: TRBV9
DNA: TGTGCCAGCAGCGTAGTTAGCGGGAAGTACAATGAGCAGTTCTTC
CDR3: CASSVVSGKYNEQFF

size: -
J: TRBJ1-6
D: TRBD1
V: TRBV10-3
DNA: TGTGCCATCAGTGGCGGCCGGACAGGGGGCGATTCACCCCTCCACTTT
CDR3: CAISGGRTGGDSPLHF

size: -
J: TRBJ2-7
D: -
V: TRBV11-1
DNA: TGTGCCAGCAGCTTAGCAAAGACGGGTGTGAGGGAGCAGTACTTC
CDR3: CASSLAKTGVREQYF

size: -
J: TRBJ2-1
D: -
V: TRBV11-3
DNA: TGTGCCAGCAGCGCCCGTAGCGGATACAATGAGCAGTTCTTC
CDR3: CASSARSGYNEQFF

size: -
J: TRBJ2-1
D: -
V: TRBV3-1/TRBV3-2
DNA: TGTGCCAGCAGATTTGGGGCGCAAGAGCAGTTCTTC
CDR3: CASRFGAQEQFF

size: few
J: TRBJ2-7
D: -
V: TRBV19
DNA: TGTGCCAGTAGTATAGTGAGCTCCTACGAGCAGTACTTC
CDR3: CASSIVSSYEQYF

size: -
J: TRBJ1-1
D: TRBD1
V: TRBV28
DNA: TGTGCCAGCAGTTTCCCCGGGACAGGGGACACTGAAGCTTTCTTT
CDR3: CASSFPGTGDTEAFF

size: once
J: TRBJ1-5
D: TRBD1
V: TRBV28
DNA: TGTGCCAGCAGTCCACGGACAGGTAGCAATCAGCCCCAGCATTTT
CDR3: CASSPRTGSNQPQHF

size: once
J: TRBJ2-2
D: TRBD1
V: TRBV5-4
DNA: TGTGCCAGCAGCTCCTTTGGGACAGGGGCGAACACCGGGGAGCTGTTTTTT
CDR3: CASSSFGTGANTGELFF

size: few
J: TRBJ2-1
D: TRBD2
V: TRBV5-4
DNA: TGTGCCAGCAGCCCTCGAATAGCGGGAGGCGATGAGCAGTTCTTC
CDR3: CASSPRIAGGDEQFF

size: few
J: TRBJ2-1
D: TRBD2
V: TRBV29-1
DNA: TGCAGCGTTCTACTAGCGGGAGTTGGGGCCTCAGGAAATCTGTTCTTC
CDR3: CSVLLAGVGASGNLFF

size: -
J: TRBJ2-7
D: -
V: TRBV28
DNA: TGTGCCAGCAGTCCGATATCCGGGTGGCAGGGGATGTTCTACGAGCAGTACTTC
CDR3: CASSPISGWQGMFYEQYF